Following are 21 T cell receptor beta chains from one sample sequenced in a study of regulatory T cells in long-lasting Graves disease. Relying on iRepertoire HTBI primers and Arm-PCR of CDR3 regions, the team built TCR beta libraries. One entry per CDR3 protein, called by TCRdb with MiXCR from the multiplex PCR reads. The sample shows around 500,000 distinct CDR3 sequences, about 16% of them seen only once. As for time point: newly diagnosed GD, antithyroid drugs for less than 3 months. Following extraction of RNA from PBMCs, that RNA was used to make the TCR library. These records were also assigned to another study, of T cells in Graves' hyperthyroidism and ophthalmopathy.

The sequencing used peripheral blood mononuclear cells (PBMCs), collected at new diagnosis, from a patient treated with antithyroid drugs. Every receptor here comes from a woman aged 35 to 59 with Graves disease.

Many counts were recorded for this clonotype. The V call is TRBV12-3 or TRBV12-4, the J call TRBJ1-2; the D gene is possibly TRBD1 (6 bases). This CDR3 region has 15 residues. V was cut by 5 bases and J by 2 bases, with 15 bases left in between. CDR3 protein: CASSPDEGGNYGYTF. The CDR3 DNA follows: TGTGCCAGCAGTCCAGATGAAGGGGGGAACTATGGCTACACCTTC.

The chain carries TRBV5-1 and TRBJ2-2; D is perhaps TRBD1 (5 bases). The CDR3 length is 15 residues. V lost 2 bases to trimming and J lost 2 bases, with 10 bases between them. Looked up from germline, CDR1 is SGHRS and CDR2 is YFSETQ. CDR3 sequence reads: CASSFRTSNTGELFF. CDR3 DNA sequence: TGCGCCAGCAGCTTTAGGACATCTAACACCGGGGAGCTGTTTTTT.

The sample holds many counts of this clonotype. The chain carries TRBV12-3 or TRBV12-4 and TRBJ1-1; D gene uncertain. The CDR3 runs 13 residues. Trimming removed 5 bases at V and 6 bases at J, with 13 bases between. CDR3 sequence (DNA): TGTGCCAGCAGTCCCTTCGTACGGGCTGAAGCTTTCTTT. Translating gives CASSPFVRAEAFF.

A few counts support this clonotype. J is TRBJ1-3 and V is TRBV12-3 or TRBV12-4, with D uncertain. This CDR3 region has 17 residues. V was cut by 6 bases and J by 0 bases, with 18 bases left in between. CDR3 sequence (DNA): TGTGCCAGCAGCAAGAGGGAAAGCCCCCTCTCTGGAAACACCATATATTTT. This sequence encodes CASSKRESPLSGNTIYF.

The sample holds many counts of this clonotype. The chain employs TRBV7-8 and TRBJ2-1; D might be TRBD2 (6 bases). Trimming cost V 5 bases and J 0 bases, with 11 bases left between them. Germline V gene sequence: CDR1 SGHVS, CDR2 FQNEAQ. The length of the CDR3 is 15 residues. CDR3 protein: CASSPLASSYNEQFF. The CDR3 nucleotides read TGTGCCAGCAGCCCTCTAGCGAGCTCCTACAATGAGCAGTTCTTC.

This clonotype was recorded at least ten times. The CDR3 here is CASSLRGIVAGKNIQYF. CDR3 bases: TGTGCCAGCAGTTTACGGGGAATAGTGGCCGGCAAAAACATTCAGTACTTC. The chain carries TRBV12-3 or TRBV12-4 and TRBJ2-4; possible D gene TRBD2, 5 bases. Trimming pared 2 bases from V and 3 bases from J, leaving 17 bases between. This CDR3 has 17 residues.

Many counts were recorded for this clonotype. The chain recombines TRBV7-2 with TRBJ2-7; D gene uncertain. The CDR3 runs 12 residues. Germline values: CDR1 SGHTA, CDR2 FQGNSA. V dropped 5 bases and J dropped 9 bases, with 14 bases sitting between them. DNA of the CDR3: TGTGCCAGCAGCCCCGGCCAAGTGGGGCAGTACTTC. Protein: CASSPGQVGQYF. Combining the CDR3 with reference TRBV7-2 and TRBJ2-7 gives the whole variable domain GAGVSQSPSNKVTEKGKDVELRCDPISGHTALYWYRQSLGQGLEFLIYFQGNSAPDKSGLPSDRFSAERTGGSVSTLTIQRTQQEDSAVYLCASSPGQVGQYFGPGTRLTVT.

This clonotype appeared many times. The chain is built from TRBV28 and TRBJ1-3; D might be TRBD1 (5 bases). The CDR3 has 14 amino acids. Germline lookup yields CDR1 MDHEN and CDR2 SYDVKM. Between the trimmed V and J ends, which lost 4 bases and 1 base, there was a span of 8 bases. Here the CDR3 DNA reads TGTGCCAGCAGTTCCTCAGGGTCTGGAAACACCATATATTTT. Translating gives CASSSSGSGNTIYF.

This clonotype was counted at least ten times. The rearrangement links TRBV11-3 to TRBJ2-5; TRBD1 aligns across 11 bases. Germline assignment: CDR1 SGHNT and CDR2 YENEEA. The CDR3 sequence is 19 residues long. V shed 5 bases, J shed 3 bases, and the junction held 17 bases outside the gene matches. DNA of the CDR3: TGTGCCAGCAGCCCCTCCGGACAGGGGGCTAGCGGGGACGAAGAGACCCAGTACTTC. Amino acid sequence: CASSPSGQGASGDEETQYF.

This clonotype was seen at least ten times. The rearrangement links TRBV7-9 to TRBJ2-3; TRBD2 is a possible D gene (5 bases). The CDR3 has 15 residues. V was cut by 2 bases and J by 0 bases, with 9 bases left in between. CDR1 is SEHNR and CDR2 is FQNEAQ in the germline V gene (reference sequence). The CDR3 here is CASSLTRGSTDTQYF. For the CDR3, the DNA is TGTGCCAGCAGCTTAACTAGAGGGAGCACAGATACGCAGTATTTT.

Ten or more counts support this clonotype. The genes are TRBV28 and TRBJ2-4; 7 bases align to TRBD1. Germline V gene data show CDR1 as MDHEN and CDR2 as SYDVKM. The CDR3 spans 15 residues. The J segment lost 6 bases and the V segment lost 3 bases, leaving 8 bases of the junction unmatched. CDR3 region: CASSLGQSGRNIQYF. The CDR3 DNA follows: TGTGCCAGCAGTTTGGGACAGTCGGGAAGAAACATTCAGTACTTC.

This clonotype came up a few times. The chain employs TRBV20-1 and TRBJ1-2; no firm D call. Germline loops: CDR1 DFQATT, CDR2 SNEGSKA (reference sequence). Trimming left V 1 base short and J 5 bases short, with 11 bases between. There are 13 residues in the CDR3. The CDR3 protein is CSARGAVSYGYTF. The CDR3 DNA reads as TGCAGTGCTAGAGGCGCAGTTAGTTATGGCTACACCTTC.

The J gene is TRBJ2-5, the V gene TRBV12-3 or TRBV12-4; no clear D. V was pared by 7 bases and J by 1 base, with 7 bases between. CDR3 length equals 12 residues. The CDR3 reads CASTLAQETQYF. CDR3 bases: TGTGCCAGCACTCTCGCCCAAGAGACCCAGTACTTC.

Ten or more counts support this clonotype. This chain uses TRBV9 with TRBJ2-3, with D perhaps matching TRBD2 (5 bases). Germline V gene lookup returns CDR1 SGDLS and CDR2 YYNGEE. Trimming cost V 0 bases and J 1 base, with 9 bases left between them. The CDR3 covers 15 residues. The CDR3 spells CASSVASAGTDTQYF. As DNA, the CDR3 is TGTGCCAGCAGCGTAGCTTCAGCGGGCACAGATACGCAGTATTTT.

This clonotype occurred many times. The CDR3 coding sequence is TGTGCCAGCAGTTGGACAGGGGTGTATTCACCCCTCCACTTT. The encoded protein is CASSWTGVYSPLHF. The rearrangement uses TRBV12-3 or TRBV12-4 and TRBJ1-6, with 9 bases fitting TRBD1. V dropped 4 bases and J dropped 8; count of bases not matched to a gene: 3. CDR3 size: 14 residues.

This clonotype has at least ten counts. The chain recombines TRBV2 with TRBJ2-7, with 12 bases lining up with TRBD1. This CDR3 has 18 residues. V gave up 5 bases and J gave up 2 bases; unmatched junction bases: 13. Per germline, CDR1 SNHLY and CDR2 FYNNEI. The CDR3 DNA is TGTGCCAGCAGTTACACCTCCGGGACAGGGGGCGACCCCTACGAGCAGTACTTC. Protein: CASSYTSGTGGDPYEQYF.

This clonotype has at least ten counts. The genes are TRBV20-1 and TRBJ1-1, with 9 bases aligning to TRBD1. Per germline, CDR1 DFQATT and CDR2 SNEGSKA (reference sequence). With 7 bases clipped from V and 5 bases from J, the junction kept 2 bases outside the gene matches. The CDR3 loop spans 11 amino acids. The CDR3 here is CSGDRVTEAFF. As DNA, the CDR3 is TGCAGTGGGGACAGGGTGACTGAAGCTTTCTTT.

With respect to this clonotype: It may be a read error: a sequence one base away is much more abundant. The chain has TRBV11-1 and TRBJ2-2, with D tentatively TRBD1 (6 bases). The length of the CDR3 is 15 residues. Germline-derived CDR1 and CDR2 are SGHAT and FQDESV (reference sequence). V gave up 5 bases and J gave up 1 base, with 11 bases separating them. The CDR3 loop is CASSPQTGNTGELFF. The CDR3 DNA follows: TGTGCCAGCAGCCCCCAGACAGGGAACACCGGGGAGCTGTTTTTT.

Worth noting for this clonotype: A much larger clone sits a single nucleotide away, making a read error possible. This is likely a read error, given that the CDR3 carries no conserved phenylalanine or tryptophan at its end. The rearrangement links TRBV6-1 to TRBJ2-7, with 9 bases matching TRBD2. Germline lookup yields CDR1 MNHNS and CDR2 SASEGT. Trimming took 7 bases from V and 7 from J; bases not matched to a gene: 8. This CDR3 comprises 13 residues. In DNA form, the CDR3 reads TGTGCCAGCAAGACCGGGACTAGCTATGAGCAGTACCTC. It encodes CASKTGTSYEQYL.

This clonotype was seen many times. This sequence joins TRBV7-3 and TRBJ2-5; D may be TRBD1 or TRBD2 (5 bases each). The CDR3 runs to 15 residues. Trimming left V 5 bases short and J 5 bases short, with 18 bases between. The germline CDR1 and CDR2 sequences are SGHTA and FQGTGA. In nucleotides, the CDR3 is TGTGCCAGCAGCCTCTTTTCGGGACCCCGGGAGACCCAGTACTTC. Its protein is CASSLFSGPRETQYF.

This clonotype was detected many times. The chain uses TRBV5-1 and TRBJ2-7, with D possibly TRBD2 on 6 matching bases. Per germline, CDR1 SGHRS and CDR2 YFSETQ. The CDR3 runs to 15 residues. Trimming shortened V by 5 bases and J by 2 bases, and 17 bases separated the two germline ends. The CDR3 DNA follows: TGCGCCAGCAGAAGGTCGTGGGACTCTCCCTACGAGCAGTACTTC. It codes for CASRRSWDSPYEQYF.